These 32 T cell receptor beta chains share one sample of origin, sequenced in a study of blood T cell repertoires in COVID-19. Here immunoSEQ multiplex PCR was the method, and the copy in TCRdb shows in-frame clones only, minus some. The data contain around 180,000 clones, 81% of them seen just once; the ten biggest clones take up around 12%. Input material: peripheral blood. The origin of the receptors is a woman of 80 years or more with COVID-19, enrolled during active disease.

V gene TRBV7-9 combines with J gene TRBJ1-3; TRBD1 matches at 9 bases. The CDR3 is 15 amino acids. CDR1 is SEHNR and CDR2 is FQNEAQ in the germline V gene (reference sequence). V was pared by 6 bases and J by 2 bases, with 5 bases of the junction left unmatched. DNA of the CDR3: TGTGCCAGCAGAGACGGGACAGGGCCTGGAAACACCATATATTTT. Its translation is CASRDGTGPGNTIYF. Full variable domain (outside the CDR3, taken from reference TRBV7-9 and TRBJ1-3): DTGVSQNPRHKITKRGQNVTFRCDPISEHNRLYWYRQTLGQGPEFLTYFQNEAQLEKSRLLSDRFSAERPKGSFSTLEIQRTEQGDSAMYLCASRDGTGPGNTIYFGEGSWLTVV.

The chain links TRBV2 to TRBJ2-5; D may be TRBD1 (6 bases). Between the trimmed V and J ends, which lost 7 bases and 0 bases, there was a span of 9 bases. The germline V gene has CDR1 SNHLY and CDR2 FYNNEI. CDR3 length equals 13 residues. The CDR3 sequence is CASKGQYQETQYF. The CDR3, as DNA: TGTGCCAGCAAGGGACAATACCAAGAGACCCAGTACTTC. The full variable domain, with the rest looked up from reference TRBV2 and TRBJ2-5, is EPEVTQTPSHQVTQMGQEVILRCVPISNHLYFYWYRQILGQKVEFLVSFYNNEISEKSEIFDDQFSVERPDGSNFTLKIRSTKLEDSAMYFCASKGQYQETQYFGPGTRLLVL.

The chain joins TRBV9 to TRBJ2-6, with TRBD1 as a possible D gene (6 bases). This CDR3 is built from 15 residues. The V end lost 4 bases, the J end lost 4 bases, and 12 bases lay between the germline ends. CDR1 is SGDLS and CDR2 is YYNGEE in the germline V gene. The DNA of the CDR3 is TGTGCCAGCAGCTCCAGGGGTTACGGGGCCAACGTCCTGACTTTC. Translation gives CASSSRGYGANVLTF.

This chain uses TRBV3-1 (or the pseudogene TRBV3-2) with TRBJ2-5; the D gene is possibly TRBD2 (5 bases). The CDR3 is 15 amino acids. CDR1 is LGHDT and CDR2 is YNNKEL in the germline V gene (reference sequence). Trimming pared 1 base from V and 1 base from J, leaving 10 bases between. Written as DNA, the CDR3 is TGTGCCAGCAGCCAAGGACCCGGGGTCCAAGAGACCCAGTACTTC. This encodes CASSQGPGVQETQYF.

The chain links TRBV28 to TRBJ2-7; tentative D call: TRBD1 (6 bases). The V gene lost 3 bases and the J gene lost 2 bases, with 11 bases spanning the gap. Germline CDR1 reads MDHEN; CDR2 reads SYDVKM. The CDR3 loop spans 14 amino acids. DNA for the CDR3: TGTGCCAGCAGTTTGTCAGGGGATGCCTACGAGCAGTACTTC. Translating it yields CASSLSGDAYEQYF.

The rearrangement links TRBV9 to TRBJ1-2; 7 positions agree with TRBD1. The trim removed 2 bases at V and 1 base at J, leaving 5 bases unmatched. The CDR3 has 15 amino acids. Looked up from germline, CDR1 is SGDLS and CDR2 is YYNGEE. The CDR3 DNA reads as TGTGCCAGCAGCGTGGCCGGGACAGATAACTATGGCTACACCTTC. Its translation is CASSVAGTDNYGYTF. Full variable domain (rest looked up from reference TRBV9 and TRBJ1-2): DSGVTQTPKHLITATGQRVTLRCSPRSGDLSVYWYQQSLDQGLQFLIQYYNGEERAKGNILERFSAQQFPDLHSELNLSSLELGDSALYFCASSVAGTDNYGYTFGSGTRLTVV.

The chain has TRBV9 and TRBJ1-3; TRBD1 might be the D (6 bases). The V end lost 4 bases, the J end lost 4 bases, and 18 bases lay between the germline ends. CDR3 length equals 16 residues. Germline V gene lookup returns CDR1 SGDLS and CDR2 YYNGEE. The CDR3 loop reads CASSLRGGGAGNTIYF. The CDR3 DNA reads as TGTGCCAGCAGCCTAAGAGGGGGGGGCGCAGGAAACACCATATATTTT.

There are a few counts of this clone. The chain couples TRBV5-6 to TRBJ2-5; TRBD1 is a possible D gene (5 bases). The CDR3 length is 12 residues. The V gene lost 5 bases and the J gene lost 2 bases, with 7 bases spanning the gap. Germline V CDR1 and CDR2: SGHDT, YYEEEE. The CDR3 spells CASRRTQETQYF. The CDR3 nucleotides read TGTGCCAGCAGGCGGACACAAGAGACCCAGTACTTC.

The CDR3 region has the DNA TGTGCCAGCAGCCCCTACCTCAGGGCGGGGGATGGCTACACCTTC. Residues: CASSPYLRAGDGYTF. This sequence joins TRBV5-4 and TRBJ1-2, with a possible D match to TRBD1 (5 bases). There are 15 residues in the CDR3. CDR1 and CDR2 from the germline V gene are SGHNT and YYREEE (reference sequence). V lost 4 bases and J 6 bases, leaving 19 bases between the germline ends.

The rearrangement joins TRBV7-2 to TRBJ2-5; possible D gene TRBD1, 5 bases. The V and J ends lost 0 bases and 0 bases respectively, with 8 bases between them. The CDR3 spans 15 residues. Per germline, CDR1 SGHTA and CDR2 FQGNSA. The CDR3 loop is CASSLATAYQETQYF. CDR3 in DNA: TGTGCCAGCAGCTTAGCGACAGCATACCAAGAGACCCAGTACTTC.

The rearrangement links TRBV6-5 to TRBJ1-5, with 7 bases that match TRBD1. This CDR3 comprises 15 residues. Germline CDR1 reads MNHEY; CDR2 reads SVGAGI. J gave up 4 bases and V 6 bases, and 9 bases lay outside the gene matches. The CDR3 nucleotides are TGTGCCAGCAGATGGGCAGGGGGTGATAATCAGCCCCAGCATTTT. It yields the protein CASRWAGGDNQPQHF.

This clone occurred once. The chain uses TRBV7-2 and TRBJ2-1; TRBD2 matches 14 bases. There are 18 residues in the CDR3. Germline CDR1 is SGHTA and CDR2 is FQGNSA. Unmatched junction bases numbered 11, after V lost 5 bases and J lost 5 bases. CDR3 residues: CASSLLTSGRAGDNEQFF. The CDR3 nucleotides are TGTGCCAGCAGCCTCCTGACTAGCGGGAGGGCCGGGGACAATGAGCAGTTCTTC.

This clone was counted once. The CDR3 nucleotides are TGTGCCAGCAGCGGACTGACCGGCCAAGAGACCCAGTACTTC. Protein sequence: CASSGLTGQETQYF. This rearrangement joins TRBV5-6 to TRBJ2-5; D possibly corresponds to TRBD2 (5 bases). V was pared by 4 bases and J by 1 base, with 11 bases between. CDR1 and CDR2 (germline): SGHDT, YYEEEE. The CDR3 totals 14 residues.

The chain carries TRBV7-9 and TRBJ2-2; 7 bases line up with TRBD2. This CDR3 spans 17 amino acids. V lost 0 bases and J lost 2; bases outside the gene matches: 6. The V gene's germline CDR1 is SEHNR and CDR2 FQNEAQ (reference sequence). The CDR3 DNA follows: TGTGCCAGCAGCTTAGCGGCGGGAGTCGTCAACACCGGGGAGCTGTTTTTT. Translating it yields CASSLAAGVVNTGELFF.

This chain joins TRBV6-6 and TRBJ1-1; D is uncertain. Germline assignment: CDR1 MNHNY and CDR2 SVGAGI (reference sequence). The germline V and J ends were trimmed by 0 bases and 0 bases, with 8 bases remaining between them. This CDR3 has 15 residues. In DNA form, the CDR3 reads TGTGCCAGCAGTTACTCGGGAGGACTGAACACTGAAGCTTTCTTT. The encoded protein is CASSYSGGLNTEAFF.

This chain connects TRBV4-1 to TRBJ2-5; TRBD1 might be the D (6 bases). Trimming removed 3 bases from V and 1 base from J, with 15 bases in between. This CDR3 comprises 16 residues. CDR1 and CDR2 (germline): MGHRA, YSYEKL. The CDR3 sequence is CASSHPGHHPQETQYF. The CDR3 coding sequence is TGCGCCAGCAGCCATCCGGGACATCATCCCCAAGAGACCCAGTACTTC.

V gene TRBV7-2 combines with J gene TRBJ2-2; D is unresolved. Per the germline V gene, CDR1 is SGHTA and CDR2 is FQGNSA. The CDR3 is made up of 13 amino acids. V was shortened by 4 bases and J by 4 bases, with 7 bases between the two germline ends. CDR3 sequence reads: CASSWRGTGELFF. The CDR3 DNA is TGTGCCAGCAGCTGGAGAGGCACCGGGGAGCTGTTTTTT. Drawing the rest from reference TRBV7-2 and TRBJ2-2, the complete variable domain is GAGVSQSPSNKVTEKGKDVELRCDPISGHTALYWYRQSLGQGLEFLIYFQGNSAPDKSGLPSDRFSAERTGGSVSTLTIQRTQQEDSAVYLCASSWRGTGELFFGEGSRLTVL.

The CDR3 nucleotides read TGTGCCAGTAGTGCAGGGTTGAACACTGAAGCTTTCTTT. Protein sequence: CASSAGLNTEAFF. V is TRBV19 and J is TRBJ1-1; D perhaps matches TRBD1 (5 bases). Germline loops: CDR1 LNHDA, CDR2 SQIVND (reference sequence). This CDR3 is 13 amino acids long. The germline V and J ends were trimmed by 5 bases and 0 bases, with 7 bases remaining between them.

The CDR3 coding sequence is TGTGCCAGCAGTGAAGGAACAATCCCGGGCTACACCTTC. Translating it yields CASSEGTIPGYTF. V and J are TRBV6-1 and TRBJ1-2; D is unresolved. Germline loops: CDR1 MNHNS, CDR2 SASEGT. The V end was cut by 1 base, the J end by 8 bases, with 11 bases between. This CDR3 has 13 amino acids.

The rearrangement uses TRBV29-1 and TRBJ1-1, with D unclear. In germline, CDR1 is SQVTM, CDR2 ANQGSEA. Trimming took off 7 bases at V and 2 bases at J, with 20 bases between the two ends. There are 15 residues in the CDR3. The CDR3 region is CSATPLARFNTEAFF. The CDR3 bases are TGCAGCGCCACCCCTTTAGCGAGATTTAACACTGAAGCTTTCTTT.

This chain uses TRBV7-2 with TRBJ2-3, with TRBD2 matching over 10 bases. Germline loops: CDR1 SGHTA, CDR2 FQGNSA. The J segment lost 6 bases and the V segment lost 2 bases, leaving 11 bases of the junction unmatched. The CDR3 is 17 residues long. In DNA form, the CDR3 reads TGTGCCAGCAGCTTATATGCAGCGGGAGGGCCTCGGGATACGCAGTATTTT. It yields the protein CASSLYAAGGPRDTQYF.

J is TRBJ2-5 and V is TRBV6-2 or TRBV6-3, with 11 bases fitting TRBD1. The CDR3 is 16 amino acids. J gave up 8 bases and V 2 bases, and 10 bases lay outside the gene matches. Germline loops: CDR1 MNHEY, CDR2 SVGEGT. The CDR3 DNA is TGTGCCAGCAGTTACGGCGGGACAGGGGGGAGAAAAACCCAGTACTTC. It specifies CASSYGGTGGRKTQYF.

This sequence joins TRBV19 and TRBJ1-4; 7 nucleotides match TRBD1. The J segment lost 6 bases and the V segment lost 5 bases, leaving 9 bases of the junction unmatched. The CDR3 is made up of 15 amino acids. Germline loops: CDR1 LNHDA, CDR2 SQIVND (reference sequence). The CDR3 sequence is CASSPTPGQYEKLFF. In nucleotides, the CDR3 is TGTGCCAGTAGTCCCACCCCGGGACAGTATGAAAAACTGTTTTTT.

The V gene is TRBV19, the J gene TRBJ1-5; maybe TRBD1 (5 bases). V was cut by 3 bases and J by 0 bases, with 9 bases left in between. Germline V gene lookup returns CDR1 LNHDA and CDR2 SQIVND (reference sequence). CDR3 length: 15 amino acids. Here the CDR3 DNA reads TGTGCCAGTAGTATTGGGGGGAATAGCAATCAGCCCCAGCATTTT. Translated, it gives CASSIGGNSNQPQHF.

V usage is TRBV6-2 or TRBV6-3 and J usage is TRBJ2-5, with 7 bases aligning to TRBD2. The CDR3 is made up of 15 amino acids. J gave up 6 bases and V 2 bases, and 9 bases lay outside the gene matches. Germline V lookup: CDR1 MNHEY, CDR2 SVGEGT. DNA of the CDR3: TGTGCCAGCAGTTACCCTGGGAGCGGGGAGCAGACCCAGTACTTC. This gives the protein CASSYPGSGEQTQYF.

The rearrangement uses TRBV5-4 and TRBJ2-1; the match to TRBD2 covers 10 bases. The CDR3 runs 15 residues. Germline V gene lookup returns CDR1 SGHNT and CDR2 YYREEE (reference sequence). V was pared by 0 bases and J by 4 bases, with 1 base of the junction left unmatched. CDR3 coding DNA: TGTGCCAGCAGCTTGGAACTAGCGGGGTACAATGAGCAGTTCTTC. Translated, it gives CASSLELAGYNEQFF. Full variable domain (outside the CDR3, taken from reference TRBV5-4 and TRBJ2-1): ETGVTQSPTHLIKTRGQQVTLRCSSQSGHNTVSWYQQALGQGPQFIFQYYREEENGRGNFPPRFSGLQFPNYSSELNVNALELDDSALYLCASSLELAGYNEQFFGPGTRLTVL.

Only one count was recorded for this clone. This sequence joins TRBV15 and TRBJ2-1; 10 bases fit TRBD2. The ends lost 1 base at V and 0 bases at J; junction bases unmatched: 3. Germline V gene lookup returns CDR1 LNHNV and CDR2 YYDKDF (reference sequence). CDR3 size: 17 residues. The CDR3 here is CATSRGLAGFSYNEQFF. For the CDR3, the DNA is TGTGCCACCAGCAGAGGACTAGCGGGTTTCTCCTACAATGAGCAGTTCTTC.

V is TRBV6-5 and J is TRBJ2-7; D unclear. V was clipped by 0 bases and J by 2 bases, with 8 bases between them. The CDR3 sequence is 14 residues long. Germline CDR1 MNHEY, CDR2 SVGAGI. The CDR3 loop is CASSYSLSAYEQYF. CDR3 sequence (DNA): TGTGCCAGCAGTTACTCTCTCAGTGCCTACGAGCAGTACTTC.

The gene calls are TRBV11-3 and TRBJ2-3, with 9 bases identical to TRBD1. CDR1 and CDR2 from the germline V gene are SGHNT and YENEEA. The CDR3 length is 18 residues. V gave up 1 base and J gave up 3 bases; unmatched junction bases: 11. CDR3 DNA sequence: TGTGCCAGCAGCTTAGGCACCTCCGGGACAGGGACTACAGATACGCAGTATTTT. Translating gives CASSLGTSGTGTTDTQYF.

This clone was counted between two and nine times. The J gene is TRBJ2-3, the V gene TRBV14; 9 bases are a match to TRBD2. The CDR3 runs 14 residues. CDR1 SGHDN and CDR2 FVKESK come from the germline V gene. V trimming: 4 bases; J trimming: 3 bases; junction bases outside the gene matches: 2. CDR3 coding DNA: TGTGCCAGCAGCCGGGGACTAGCAACAGATACGCAGTATTTT. Its protein product is CASSRGLATDTQYF. Using reference TRBV14 and TRBJ2-3 for the parts outside the CDR3, the full variable domain is EAGVTQFPSHSVIEKGQTVTLRCDPISGHDNLYWYRRVMGKEIKFLLHFVKESKQDESGMPNNRFLAERTGGTYSTLKVQPAELEDSGVYFCASSRGLATDTQYFGPGTRLTVL.

The chain carries TRBV30 and TRBJ2-2, with unresolved D. V dropped 2 bases and J dropped 5 bases, with 15 bases sitting between them. Germline CDR1 is GTSNPN and CDR2 is SVGIG (reference sequence). The CDR3 loop spans 15 amino acids. The DNA of the CDR3 is TGTGCCTGGAGTCCATCGGGTCCCCCGACCGGGGAGCTGTTTTTT. Translation: CAWSPSGPPTGELFF. Full variable domain (rest looked up from reference TRBV30 and TRBJ2-2): SQTIHQWPATLVQPVGSPLSLECTVEGTSNPNLYWYRQAAGRGLQLLFYSVGIGQISSEVPQNLSASRPQDRQFILSSKKLLLSDSGFYLCAWSPSGPPTGELFFGEGSRLTVL.

This clone was found a few times. The chain links TRBV5-1 to TRBJ1-2; no firm D call. V was pared by 0 bases and J by 8 bases, with 11 bases between. Germline-derived CDR1 and CDR2 are SGHRS and YFSETQ. The CDR3 length is 13 residues. The chain's CDR3 is CASSLEAGRGYTF. The CDR3 DNA reads TGCGCCAGCAGCTTGGAGGCAGGAAGAGGCTACACCTTC.